The 28 T cell receptor beta chains in this list originate from one sample, sequenced in a study of Ad26.COV2.S vaccination and SARS-CoV-2 variants. Only in-frame clones appear in the TCRdb table, and some are missing; sequencing was by immunoSEQ multiplex PCR. The table has about 250,000 clones, around nine tenths seen once. Regarding treatment: about 20 received Ad26.COV2.S at low or high dose, single or two shots; several received placebo; per-sample allocation not given. Each sample was drawn 63 days after the first injection (of vaccine or placebo). Sequenced material: peripheral blood, taken in a trial of Ad26.COV2.S vaccine versus placebo. Receptors originate from a person aged 18 to 59 who received the Ad26.COV2.S COVID-19 vaccine or a placebo.

The chain has TRBV6-2 or TRBV6-3 and TRBJ2-3, with 11 positions matching TRBD2. The CDR3 loop spans 18 amino acids. V gave up 5 bases and J gave up 2 bases; unmatched junction bases: 12. The germline gives CDR1 MNHEY, CDR2 SVGEGT. CDR3 bases: TGTGCCAGCAGTCCCCCACTAGCGGGAGCCCTCCTCACAGATACGCAGTATTTT. Encoded protein: CASSPPLAGALLTDTQYF.

A few counts support this clone. The chain is built from TRBV6-5 and TRBJ1-5, with 9 bases aligning to TRBD1. CDR1 is MNHEY, CDR2 SVGAGI, per germline. This CDR3 contains 15 residues. Trimming removed 6 bases from V and 7 bases from J; junction bases left unmatched: 10. The CDR3 is CASSADRGIRQPQHF. The DNA of the CDR3 is TGTGCCAGCAGCGCGGACAGGGGAATACGACAGCCCCAGCATTTT.

The chain links TRBV7-9 to TRBJ1-6; 7 nucleotides match TRBD1. The germline CDR1 and CDR2 sequences are SEHNR and FQNEAQ (reference sequence). V was clipped by 4 bases and J by 7 bases; unmatched bases: 4. The CDR3 extends over 14 amino acids. CDR3 loop: CASSSRGGNSPLHF. The CDR3 bases are TGTGCCAGCAGCTCCAGGGGGGGAAATTCACCCCTCCACTTT.

The genes are TRBV11-3 and TRBJ2-5, with D perhaps TRBD2 (7 bases). The V gene lost 4 bases and the J gene lost 8 bases, with 14 bases spanning the gap. Germline CDR1 is SGHNT and CDR2 is YENEEA. This CDR3 contains 13 residues. CDR3 bases: TGTGCCAGCAGCTCGGGGGGCCGGGATACCCAGTACTTC. It is translated as CASSSGGRDTQYF.

The rearrangement joins TRBV10-3 to TRBJ2-5, with a weak D call TRBD1 (6 bases). CDR3 length: 13 residues. Germline V lookup: CDR1 ENHRY, CDR2 SYGVKD. With 4 bases removed from V and 4 bases from J, the gap between germline ends came to 10 bases. The CDR3 nucleotides are TGTGCCATCAGTGTTGGCAGGGGAGAGACCCAGTACTTC. Translated, it gives CAISVGRGETQYF.

The chain links TRBV12-5 to TRBJ2-7, with TRBD2 matching over 14 bases. The CDR3 runs 20 residues. J gave up 2 bases and V 6 bases, and 18 bases lay outside the gene matches. CDR1 is LGHNT and CDR2 is FRNRAP in the germline V gene. The CDR3 DNA follows: TGTGCTAGTGGCAACCCGTTCAAGTGTGGGGGACTAGCGGGGGCCTACGAGCAGTACGTC. Translated: CASGNPFKCGGLAGAYEQYV.

To note about this clone: The sample contains more than one DNA sequence encoding this CDR3. The chain couples TRBV7-9 to TRBJ2-2; D is unresolved. Germline values: CDR1 SEHNR, CDR2 FQNEAQ (reference sequence). V shed 4 bases and J shed 1 base, with 4 bases lying between them. This CDR3 comprises 13 residues. The CDR3 protein is CASSSRNTGELFF. CDR3 nucleotide sequence: TGTGCCAGCAGCTCAAGGAACACCGGGGAGCTGTTTTTT.

This chain links TRBV11-3 with TRBJ2-1, with 9 bases that match TRBD2. CDR1 is SGHNT, CDR2 YENEEA, per germline. The CDR3 is made up of 18 amino acids. Trimming removed 2 bases from V and 5 bases from J; junction bases left unmatched: 13. The CDR3 nucleotides are TGTGCCAGCAGCTTAAGATCGGGGGGGGCTAGCGGGAACAATGAGCAGTTCTTC. Protein: CASSLRSGGASGNNEQFF. Variable domain in full (rest from reference TRBV11-3 and TRBJ2-1): EAGVVQSPRYKIIEKKQPVAFWCNPISGHNTLYWYLQNLGQGPELLIRYENEEAVDDSQLPKDRFSAERLKGVDSTLKIQPAELGDSAVYLCASSLRSGGASGNNEQFFGPGTRLTVL.

This chain uses TRBV7-2 with TRBJ2-1, with D perhaps given as TRBD1 or TRBD2 (5 bases each). CDR3 length equals 16 residues. Between the trimmed V and J ends, which lost 4 bases and 0 bases, there was a span of 13 bases. The germline gives CDR1 SGHTA, CDR2 FQGNSA. The CDR3 DNA is TGTGCCAGCAGCTCCACTCGGGGCTTCTCCTACAATGAGCAGTTCTTC. Its protein product is CASSSTRGFSYNEQFF.

With regard to this clone: This CDR3 is also generated by other DNA sequences in the sample. The J gene is TRBJ1-1, the V gene TRBV27; D is perhaps TRBD1 (6 bases). CDR1 MNHEY and CDR2 SMNVEV come from the germline V gene (reference sequence). Deletions cut 3 bases from V and 1 base from J, with 9 bases between. The CDR3 consists of 14 residues. This chain's CDR3 is CASSFLQGNTEAFF. In nucleotides, the CDR3 is TGTGCCAGCAGTTTCCTACAGGGGAACACTGAAGCTTTCTTT.

The chain links TRBV19 to TRBJ2-2; the D is unclear. From germline, CDR1 is LNHDA and CDR2 SQIVND (reference sequence). This CDR3 contains 13 residues. Between the trimmed V and J ends, which lost 2 bases and 6 bases, there was a span of 7 bases. CDR3 protein: CASSIIRAGELFF. Here the CDR3 DNA reads TGTGCCAGTAGTATAATCCGGGCCGGGGAGCTGTTTTTT.

The J gene is TRBJ2-5, the V gene TRBV30, with D perhaps TRBD1 or TRBD2 (6 bases each). The germline V and J ends were trimmed by 4 bases and 6 bases, with 15 bases remaining between them. CDR1 and CDR2 (germline): GTSNPN, SVGIG (reference sequence). This CDR3 comprises 13 residues. The CDR3 DNA reads as TGTGCCTGGAATAGGGGGAGCGGGCAGACCCAGTACTTC. Protein sequence: CAWNRGSGQTQYF.

The chain has TRBV5-1 and TRBJ1-1; D might be TRBD1 (6 bases). The CDR3 has 14 amino acids. Germline CDR1 reads SGHRS; CDR2 reads YFSETQ. V was cut by 5 bases and J by 1 base, with 12 bases left in between. DNA of the CDR3: TGCGCCAGCAGTTCCTTACAGGGGAACACTGAAGCTTTCTTT. Translating it yields CASSSLQGNTEAFF.

The V call is TRBV19, the J call TRBJ1-5; no definite D call. This CDR3 comprises 13 residues. Per the germline V gene, CDR1 is LNHDA and CDR2 is SQIVND (reference sequence). V was shortened by 7 bases and J by 2 bases, with 9 bases between the two germline ends. The CDR3 DNA reads as TGTGCCAGTAAAGGGCAGGGCAATCAGCCCCAGCATTTT. Protein: CASKGQGNQPQHF.

This chain links TRBV30 with TRBJ1-5; the match to TRBD1 covers 9 bases. Per the germline V gene, CDR1 is GTSNPN and CDR2 is SVGIG (reference sequence). Trimming cost V 3 bases and J 5 bases; bases outside gene matches: 5. The CDR3 is 14 residues long. The CDR3: CAWSWGTGYQPQHF. Here the CDR3 DNA reads TGTGCCTGGAGCTGGGGGACAGGGTATCAGCCCCAGCATTTT.

The chain links TRBV6-2 or TRBV6-3 to TRBJ2-2; 11 bases fit TRBD2. Germline values: CDR1 MNHEY, CDR2 SVGEGT. The junction had 10 bases not matched to a gene; V was cut back by 4 bases and J by 0 bases. This CDR3 contains 19 residues. The CDR3 coding sequence is TGTGCCAGCAGTTTGATTAGCGGGGGGGCCTTAGCGAACACCGGGGAGCTGTTTTTT. This encodes CASSLISGGALANTGELFF.

The CDR3 spells CASKRREGYNEQFF. The CDR3 DNA is TGTGCCAGTAAACGGCGGGAGGGATACAATGAGCAGTTCTTC. V gene TRBV19 combines with J gene TRBJ2-1, with 9 bases lining up with TRBD2. The CDR3 has 14 residues. Germline V gives CDR1 LNHDA, CDR2 SQIVND (reference sequence). The J segment lost 4 bases and the V segment lost 7 bases, leaving 5 bases of the junction unmatched.

J is TRBJ2-5 and V is TRBV11-2; 8 bases line up with TRBD2. This CDR3 contains 15 residues. Unmatched junction bases numbered 7, after V lost 5 bases and J lost 2 bases. Germline CDR1 and CDR2: SGHAT and FQNNGV. The CDR3 nucleotides read TGTGCCAGCAGCCCCGAAAGCGGGAGACAAGAGACCCAGTACTTC. This encodes CASSPESGRQETQYF.

V and J are TRBV29-1 and TRBJ1-2, with TRBD1 as a possible D gene (5 bases). Trimming shortened V by 6 bases and J by 4 bases, and 12 bases separated the two germline ends. CDR3 size: 12 residues. Germline CDR1 reads SQVTM; CDR2 reads ANQGSEA. The DNA of the CDR3 is TGCAGCGTGGGGGAAGGGTCCTATGGCTACACCTTC. Translated: CSVGEGSYGYTF.

This chain connects TRBV14 to TRBJ2-7; 10 nucleotides agree with TRBD2. V was clipped by 3 bases and J by 3 bases; unmatched bases: 2. Germline-derived CDR1 and CDR2 are SGHDN and FVKESK. The CDR3 extends over 14 amino acids. The CDR3 loop reads CASSQGLANYEQYF. The CDR3, as DNA: TGTGCCAGCAGCCAGGGACTAGCGAACTACGAGCAGTACTTC.

The rearrangement uses TRBV18 and TRBJ2-1; D might be TRBD1 or TRBD2, each matching 5 bases. The V and J ends lost 2 bases and 8 bases respectively, with 31 bases between them. CDR1 and CDR2 from the germline V gene are KGHSH and LQKENI. The CDR3 has 20 residues. The DNA for the CDR3 is TGTGCCAGCTCACCAAGGATCTGGTCTGTGAGGGGCCCTGATGAGGATGAGCAGTTCTTC. It translates to CASSPRIWSVRGPDEDEQFF.

The chain's CDR3 is CATLGRAPPAEKLFF. For the CDR3, the DNA is TGTGCCACACTCGGAAGGGCACCCCCTGCTGAAAAACTGTTTTTT. This chain links TRBV6-5 with TRBJ1-4, with D unclear. This CDR3 is built from 15 residues. V lost 10 bases and J 7 bases, leaving 22 bases between the germline ends. CDR1 is MNHEY, CDR2 SVGAGI, per germline.

The V call is TRBV4-2, the J call TRBJ2-2; D unresolved. The CDR3 sequence is 16 residues long. The germline V and J ends were trimmed by 0 bases and 1 base, with 9 bases remaining between them. Per the germline V gene, CDR1 is LGHNA and CDR2 is YNFKEQ. CDR3 DNA sequence: TGTGCCAGCAGCCAAGATTCGGCAGGGAACACCGGGGAGCTGTTTTTT. Its translation: CASSQDSAGNTGELFF.

The chain employs TRBV27 and TRBJ2-6, with D tentatively TRBD1 (6 bases). The CDR3 extends over 15 amino acids. Germline lookup yields CDR1 MNHEY and CDR2 SMNVEV (reference sequence). V was shortened by 8 bases and J by 0 bases, with 11 bases between the two germline ends. This CDR3 reads CASSRDISGANVLTF. CDR3 DNA sequence: TGTGCCAGCTCCCGGGACATCTCTGGGGCCAACGTCCTGACTTTC.

The chain joins TRBV1 to TRBJ2-7; the table's TRBD2 call for D was not verified on the DNA. TRBV1 is a pseudogene locus. The CDR3 totals 15 residues. The CDR3 loop reads CTSSQASGGTYEQYF. For the CDR3, the DNA is TGCACCAGCAGCCAAGCTAGCGGGGGCACCTACGAGCAGTACTTC.

Concerning this clone itself: This likely comes from a read error, as the CDR3 has no conserved phenylalanine or tryptophan at its end. It is unclear where the CDR3 begins or ends on the DNA, so no DNA is shown, and the CDR3 is as TCRdb lists it. The CDR3 sequence: CASSQHDSGSAL. The chain combines TRBV4-1 with TRBJ2-7; the DNA was not used to check the table's D call, TRBD2. Looked up from germline, CDR1 is MGHRA and CDR2 is YSYEKL. The CDR3 has 12 residues if both end residues are counted.

The chain uses TRBV21-1 and TRBJ2-1; the DNA was not used to check the table's D call, TRBD1. TRBV21-1 is annotated as a pseudogene. The CDR3 loop spans 13 amino acids. The CDR3 bases are TGTGCTAGGATCGACAGTCAGTACAATGAGCAGTTCTTC. Its translation is CARIDSQYNEQFF.

The V gene is TRBV11-3, the J gene TRBJ1-3; D is perhaps TRBD1 (5 bases). V was clipped by 1 base and J by 0 bases, with 13 bases between them. This CDR3 is 17 amino acids long. In germline, CDR1 is SGHNT, CDR2 YENEEA. CDR3: CASSLGGINPSGNTIYF. The CDR3 nucleotides are TGTGCCAGCAGCTTAGGGGGCATAAACCCCTCTGGAAACACCATATATTTT.